Below, one T cell receptor (beta chain) is given with its context. What it binds is not known. The CDR3 totals 13 residues. The germline CDR1 and CDR2 sequences are SGHAT and FQNNGV. The V gene lost 2 bases and the J gene lost 4 bases, with 7 bases spanning the gap. This sample stems from a study of T cell responses to AZD1222 COVID-19 vaccine. In the study overall: Second doses were pooled across both intervals (about 4 or about 12 weeks).

Notes on the study in general: Receipt of two AZD1222 doses was followed by a rise in Spike-specific TCR breadth and depth. Donor demographics were predominantly white British with a female majority; clonal diversity may be underestimated. Mapped onto spike, vaccine-associated CD4 TCRs spanned it and were dominant at 160-218 and 743-854.

Sequencing was performed with immunoSEQ multiplex PCR; in TCRdb, only in-frame clones are kept and a portion is missing. In the table there are 100,000 to 150,000 clones, roughly 90% of which are singletons. This sequence joins TRBV11-2 and TRBJ2-3; no clear D. The source is an adult in good health. The source was peripheral blood, collected on day 0 of AZD1222 vaccination. CDR3 in amino acids: CASSLTPPDTQYF. The CDR3 nucleotides read TGTGCCAGCAGCTTAACCCCGCCAGATACGCAGTATTTT.